This TCR beta chain is drawn from a study of cytomegalovirus exposure and HLA in healthy donors (TCRdb year 2017). Looking at the study overall: According to an earlier analysis of 587 of the donors, 150 million to 200 million T cells yielded 117 million unique TCR beta sequences and about 280 Gb of sequence data. Class I and class II HLA loci were covered by the typing at four-digit resolution. Donor age, sex, ethnicity and CMV serostatus were compiled alongside the repertoire data. In the later analysis, no new phenotypic data were used to find candidate immune exposures; instead, reliance was placed on TCR beta sequences and their occurrence across donors. Roughly 290 gigabases of sequencing data and around 88 million unique TCR sequences made up an early release that covered 500 to 700 HLA-typed donors. Every repertoire in the discovery cohort had been generated on one and the same sequencing platform. The aim of the study was to test whether cataloging public T cell receptors could identify signatures of past pathogen exposure. Typing coverage varied by locus: roughly 629-630 donors for A, B, C, DRB1 and DQB1; roughly 560 for DQA1; more than 600 for DPA1; 450 to 480 for DPB1. To decide whether each TCR beta V gene segment behaved as functional or pseudogenic, an earlier analysis of nearly 600 of the donors relied on high-throughput TCR beta sequencing. Of the roughly 400 genotyped donors, roughly 80% fell in the genetic ancestry cluster associated with self-reported Caucasian donors. Because of strong linkage in the cohort, roughly five DR-DQ haplotypes were treated as single units for association and clustering. The study profiled the T cell repertoires of hundreds of subjects by immunosequencing and related them to cytomegalovirus serostatus. Among 398 genotyped donors of the cohort, an average of about 240,000 unique TCR beta nucleotide sequences were sequenced per donor, around a sixth of them non-productive. A separate validation cohort of over a hundred different subjects was used in addition to the approximately 640-subject first cohort. A later genetic analysis used genome-wide SNP genotypes for about three fifths of the 666 donors, treating that subset as a discovery cohort. A later analysis re-analyzed previously published TCR beta repertoires from approximately 700 donors and added high-resolution HLA genotyping to study TCR occurrence patterns. To predict cytomegalovirus infection status, the study combined high-throughput TCR immunosequencing, statistical association of individual TCRs with disease status, and machine learning. What the study reported, not specific to this receptor: In a later genetic analysis, a missense DCLRE1C variant was associated with V-gene and J-gene trimming of TCR beta chains, and the association was replicated in an independent cohort. Because HLA typing was unavailable for some donors at each locus, only the typed subset was used in association tests. A group of highly shared sequence variants was considered likely to be a technical artifact of the sequencing pipeline. When HLA alleles, especially DR and DQ, strongly co-occurred, TCR associations were difficult to assign to individual alleles. At a false discovery rate of 0.05, a later analysis linked around 17,000 TCR beta sequences to specific HLA alleles. In vitro tests confirmed that a few of the cytomegalovirus-associated TCR beta chains recognize cytomegalovirus antigens. Some IMGT-functional V segments, including TRBV6-2 and TRBV6-3, could not be distinguished by the 87-base-pair reads and were therefore excluded. In an earlier analysis of approximately 590 of the donors, most TCR beta V segments appeared in productive rearrangements about 87% or about 30% of the time, broadly matching IMGT annotations. The classifier was reported to diagnose cytomegalovirus status with high specificity and sensitivity in both the original and validation cohorts. In a later analysis, HLA-associated TCR beta chains were found to be more clonally expanded and to have lower generation probabilities than equally common non-associated chains. Immune exposure information for the cohort was limited to CMV serostatus. Most TCR sequences were observed very rarely across donors, whereas some public TCRs were present in many individuals. A further reported finding was that TCR beta sequences accurately predicted the HLA-A and HLA-B alleles for most subjects in the first cohort. In a later analysis, the rate of TCR association differed among HLA loci, with DRB1 alleles having the most associated TCRs and HLA-C alleles having the fewest. This cohort had only TCR beta chains sequenced, and the lack of alpha or paired-chain data limited which features could be detected. In the study, 164 TCR beta chains were listed as associated with cytomegalovirus. Presence/absence analyses assumed roughly uniform sequencing depth across donors, an assumption that may not hold. Compared with the approximately 720-donor mean, donors in an Asian-associated ancestry cluster had fewer N-insertions in productive TCRs, according to a later genetic analysis. The authors suggested that the approach could potentially be extended to other disease states and immunological phenotypes. Several of the top co-occurrence clusters appeared to be linked to parvovirus B19, influenza, CMV and Epstein-Barr virus, according to a later analysis. Most CMV-associated TCR beta chains appeared to be HLA-restricted in a later analysis, and the HLA associations seemed to be driven largely by CMV exposure. Because counts were too low, roughly 16 rarely observed V segments, including chromosome 9 orphons, were left out of the earlier analysis of some 600 of the donors. Correlated functional status among segregating V segments might reflect linkage disequilibrium, but an unknown experimental factor could not be ruled out.

In total, just over 650 healthy bone marrow donors made up the cohort. Cohort members were all nominally healthy when sampled, although unrecorded immune exposures were likely present. The donor was CMV seronegative and was included in the group of approximately 350 seronegative cohort members. A peripheral blood sample was collected from each donor, and TCR beta sequencing was performed on peripheral blood mononuclear cells. Genomic DNA extraction from the blood cell samples was performed with the Qiagen DNeasy Blood Extraction Kit. Looking up the germline V gene yields CDR1 LGHNA and CDR2 YNFKEQ. From cysteine to phenylalanine, the CDR3 is 17 amino acids long. Only the CDR3 portion is preserved as DNA: 51 bases, with reading frame beginning at the first base. Clipping removes 0 bases from V and 3 bases from J, with 9 as the unmatched junction base count. A word on this clone: The clone's antigen remains unknown. Base quality data are lacking; no much larger clone is found one base away.

The library was obtained by the immunoSEQ multiplex PCR assay. For the multiplex PCR, a mixture combining 60 forward primers for TCR Vbeta segments and 13 reverse primers for TCR Jbeta segments was used. The CDR3 region of rearranged TCR beta genes was amplified from genomic DNA by a multiplex PCR assay. The amplified TCR beta libraries were sequenced on the Illumina HiSeq System as 87-base-pair reads. From the authors' description of their analysis: A later analysis tallied roughly 80 million unique TCR beta chains across the 660 or so repertoires, and some 10 million of those chains were shared by two or more donors. A nearest-neighbor algorithm error-corrected the raw reads and collapsed the reads into unique sequences, merging closely related sequences to remove PCR and sequencing errors. CDR3 sequences were aligned to IMGT reference sequences to assign V, D and J gene segments. Each retained sequence needed at least a six-nucleotide match to both a V gene segment and a J gene segment. Rearrangements were called productive when the CDR3 lacked stop codons and stayed in frame with V and J; all others were non-productive. CDR3 was defined according to IMGT convention as the region running from the second conserved V-encoded cysteine to the conserved J-encoded phenylalanine. In an earlier analysis of more than 550 of the donors, sequences lacking an unambiguous match to a single V gene segment were excluded. In an earlier analysis of roughly 500 of the donors, V segments were called functional above 56.7% productive rearrangements and were called segregating when the between-donor standard deviation exceeded 5%. A statistical classification framework was developed to diagnose cytomegalovirus status using the catalog of TCR beta chain sequences. V and J gene assignment, in a later analysis, came from comparing TCR nucleotide sequences with IMGT/GENE-DB human TR gene sequences. The TCRdist pipeline was used in a later analysis to assign CDR3 sequences and most-parsimonious VDJ recombination scenarios. A later analysis defined each TCR beta chain by its CDR3 amino acid sequence plus V-gene family, and excluded reads lacking a unique V-gene family. To address suspected cross-contamination and a sequencing artifact, a later analysis removed a few hundred highly shared, low-generation-probability nucleotide sequences. A later analysis calculated a clonal expansion index for each public chain from normalized within-repertoire ranks of inferred template counts. In a later analysis, generation probabilities were computed using a VDJ recombination model fitted to out-of-frame rearrangements, and the results were checked against IGoR. Hypergeometric tests were used in a later analysis to score TCR-TCR, TCR-HLA and TCR-CMV co-occurrence, with a repertoire-size bias correction applied to the TCR pairs. To estimate false discovery rates, a later analysis permuted the HLA or CMV assignments 20 times. A later analysis grouped co-occurring TCRs with DBSCAN, adding TCRdist sequence similarity when clustering within HLA-allele-positive subsets. Repertoires with fewer than 30,000 or more than 120,000 public chains, plus five repertoires with anomalous nucleotide sharing, were excluded from co-occurrence clustering. TCRdb limited this immuneACCESS table to in-frame rearrangements with V and J called. A share of clones is missing; checked studies link under half to unresolved V genes, and the rest is unexplained. Clonal size and the V and J genes are those of that table, whereas D and trimming came from the DNA. For this sample the table gives 160,000 or so clones, of which about 71% were detected only once. The top ten clonotypes cover approximately 3% of the sample.

Sequencing input: PBMCs. The chain joins TRBV4-2 to TRBJ2-3; 7 middle bases align to TRBD2. This receptor was obtained from a woman aged 30 to 39 in good health and CMV-seronegative. The CDR3 loop reads CASSQDPVAAGTDTQYF. In nucleotides, the sequence is TGTGCCAGCAGCCAAGATCCCGTGGCAGCGGGGACAGATACGCAGTATTTT.